These T cell receptor beta chains were read from a single sample in a study of T cells in localized non-small cell lung cancer. Clones were read by immunoSEQ multiplex PCR, and TCRdb kept only the in-frame ones, dropping some. The sample contains fewer than 20,000 clones, 89% of which appear only once. The sequenced sample was peripheral blood, obtained before any cancer treatment. Receptor source: a female donor over 55 with stage III squamous cell lung carcinoma. Each CDR3 is given with its conserved first and last residue. A D gene is named only where the DNA matches it firmly. For some rows the clone size is stated as once, few or many, or as a class when expanded; others skip it.

CDR3 protein: CASSDPRTVNYEQYF; CDR3 DNA: TGTGCCAGCAGTGACCCGAGGACAGTCAACTACGAGCAGTACTTC; D gene: -; J gene: TRBJ2-7; clone size: once; V gene: TRBV6-4
CDR3 protein: CAISESPPDRGAYNEQFF; CDR3 DNA: TGTGCCATCAGTGAGTCTCCTCCTGACAGGGGTGCCTACAATGAGCAGTTCTTC; D gene: TRBD1; J gene: TRBJ2-1; clone size: -; V gene: TRBV10-3
CDR3 protein: CASSLGGFRTGGTDTQYF; CDR3 DNA: TGTGCCAGCAGCTTGGGCGGCTTCAGGACAGGGGGAACAGATACGCAGTATTTT; D gene: TRBD1; J gene: TRBJ2-3; clone size: -; V gene: TRBV5-4
CDR3 protein: CASSFGTGLSYEQYF; CDR3 DNA: TGCGCCAGCAGCTTTGGGACAGGACTCTCCTACGAGCAGTACTTC; D gene: TRBD1; J gene: TRBJ2-7; clone size: -; V gene: TRBV5-1
CDR3 protein: CASSTPHRGQPSLQYF; CDR3 DNA: TGTGCCAGCAGTACGCCTCACCGGGGACAGCCCTCTTTGCAGTACTTC; D gene: TRBD1; J gene: TRBJ2-7; clone size: -; V gene: TRBV28
CDR3 protein: CASSRHDQPQHF; CDR3 DNA: TGTGCCAGTAGTAGACACGATCAGCCCCAGCATTTT; D gene: -; J gene: TRBJ1-5; clone size: -; V gene: TRBV19
CDR3 protein: CASSSPGGLGETQYF; CDR3 DNA: TGTGCCAGCAGTTCCCCGGGGGGCCTCGGAGAGACCCAGTACTTC; D gene: -; J gene: TRBJ2-5; clone size: -; V gene: TRBV28
CDR3 protein: CAWSNSGRETQYF; CDR3 DNA: TGTGCCTGGAGTAATAGCGGGAGAGAGACCCAGTACTTC; D gene: TRBD2; J gene: TRBJ2-5; clone size: -; V gene: TRBV30
CDR3 protein: CASSVRDRGPQFF; CDR3 DNA: TGTGCCAGCAGCGTCCGGGACAGGGGACCGCAGTTCTTC; D gene: -; J gene: TRBJ2-1; clone size: -; V gene: TRBV21-1
CDR3 protein: CASSQEGNEQFF; CDR3 DNA: TGCGCCAGCAGCCAAGAGGGGAATGAGCAGTTCTTC; D gene: -; J gene: TRBJ2-1; clone size: -; V gene: TRBV4-1
CDR3 protein: CASSTTGKQETQYF; CDR3 DNA: TGTGCCAGTAGTACGACAGGAAAGCAAGAGACCCAGTACTTC; D gene: -; J gene: TRBJ2-5; clone size: once; V gene: TRBV19
CDR3 protein: CASSLRGMSSYNEQFF; CDR3 DNA: TGTGCCAGCAGCTTACGGGGGATGAGCTCCTACAATGAGCAGTTCTTC; D gene: -; J gene: TRBJ2-1; clone size: -; V gene: TRBV7-2
CDR3 protein: CASSQTGGRHTDTQYF; CDR3 DNA: TGTGCCAGCAGCCAGACGGGGGGGCGGCACACAGATACGCAGTATTTT; D gene: TRBD2; J gene: TRBJ2-3; clone size: -; V gene: TRBV4-2
CDR3 protein: CAWTNSVNTEAFF; CDR3 DNA: TGTGCCTGGACGAACAGCGTGAACACTGAAGCTTTCTTT; D gene: -; J gene: TRBJ1-1; clone size: -; V gene: TRBV30
CDR3 protein: CASSWGSNTGELFF; CDR3 DNA: TGTGCCAGCAGCTGGGGGAGTAACACCGGGGAGCTGTTTTTT; D gene: -; J gene: TRBJ2-2; clone size: -; V gene: TRBV7-8
CDR3 protein: CAISDSGLAKNTGELFF; CDR3 DNA: TGTGCCATCAGTGACTCGGGGCTAGCGAAGAACACCGGGGAGCTGTTTTTT; D gene: -; J gene: TRBJ2-2; clone size: -; V gene: TRBV10-3
CDR3 protein: CASSFSHLGYTEAFF; CDR3 DNA: TGTGCCAGCAGTTTCTCACACCTGGGGTACACTGAAGCTTTCTTT; D gene: -; J gene: TRBJ1-1; clone size: -; V gene: TRBV6-5
CDR3 protein: CATSRGASGYNEQFF; CDR3 DNA: TGTGCCACTAGTCGGGGGGCTAGCGGGTACAATGAGCAGTTCTTC; D gene: TRBD2; J gene: TRBJ2-1; clone size: -; V gene: TRBV2
CDR3 protein: CASSRQGAYEQYF; CDR3 DNA: TGCGCCAGCAGCAGACAGGGTGCCTACGAGCAGTACTTC; D gene: TRBD1; J gene: TRBJ2-7; clone size: -; V gene: TRBV5-1
CDR3 protein: CASSPPNTGELFF; CDR3 DNA: TGTGCCAGCAGCCCGCCCAACACCGGGGAGCTGTTTTTT; D gene: -; J gene: TRBJ2-2; clone size: -; V gene: TRBV6-4
CDR3 protein: CASRDRGENTEAFF; CDR3 DNA: TGTGCCAGCAGGGACAGGGGAGAGAACACTGAAGCTTTCTTT; D gene: TRBD1; J gene: TRBJ1-1; clone size: -; V gene: TRBV6-5
CDR3 protein: CASTTGTDMNTEAFF; CDR3 DNA: TGTGCCAGTACTACCGGGACAGATATGAACACTGAAGCTTTCTTT; D gene: TRBD1; J gene: TRBJ1-1; clone size: -; V gene: TRBV19
CDR3 protein: CAWSKGVATNEKLFF; CDR3 DNA: TGTGCCTGGAGTAAGGGTGTTGCAACTAATGAAAAACTGTTTTTT; D gene: -; J gene: TRBJ1-4; clone size: once; V gene: TRBV30
CDR3 protein: CASSLRVFYGYTF; CDR3 DNA: TGTGCCAGCAGCTTGCGAGTGTTCTATGGCTACACCTTC; D gene: -; J gene: TRBJ1-2; clone size: -; V gene: TRBV5-4
CDR3 protein: CAIRGDRDEPQHF; CDR3 DNA: TGTGCCATCAGGGGGGACAGGGATGAGCCCCAGCATTTT; D gene: TRBD1; J gene: TRBJ1-5; clone size: -; V gene: TRBV10-3
CDR3 protein: CSVLYRVDTEAFF; CDR3 DNA: TGCAGCGTTCTCTACAGGGTAGACACTGAAGCTTTCTTT; D gene: -; J gene: TRBJ1-1; clone size: -; V gene: TRBV29-1
CDR3 protein: CASSGTSGNYNEQFF; CDR3 DNA: TGCGCCAGCAGCGGAACTAGCGGAAACTACAATGAGCAGTTCTTC; D gene: TRBD2; J gene: TRBJ2-1; clone size: -; V gene: TRBV5-1
CDR3 protein: CATGTGGKETQYF; CDR3 DNA: TGTGCCACCGGGACAGGGGGAAAAGAGACCCAGTACTTC; D gene: TRBD1; J gene: TRBJ2-5; clone size: -; V gene: TRBV10-3
CDR3 protein: CASSGRDRVPKAFF; CDR3 DNA: TGTGCCAGCAGTGGGCGGGACCGAGTACCCAAAGCTTTCTTT; D gene: -; J gene: TRBJ1-1; clone size: few; V gene: TRBV6-1
CDR3 protein: CASSHRTDSLDTQYF; CDR3 DNA: TGCGCCAGCAGCCATCGGACCGATTCTTTGGATACGCAGTATTTT; D gene: -; J gene: TRBJ2-3; clone size: -; V gene: TRBV5-1
CDR3 protein: CASSLGGGRVPYEQYF; CDR3 DNA: TGTGCCAGCAGCTTGGGGGGCGGGAGAGTCCCCTACGAGCAGTACTTC; D gene: TRBD2; J gene: TRBJ2-7; clone size: -; V gene: TRBV5-4
CDR3 protein: CASSLELGMDEKLFF; CDR3 DNA: TGTGCCAGCAGCTTAGAGCTGGGGATGGATGAAAAACTGTTTTTT; D gene: -; J gene: TRBJ1-4; clone size: -; V gene: TRBV7-9
CDR3 protein: CASSYSAQGTSQHF; CDR3 DNA: TGTGCCAGCAGTTACTCGGCCCAGGGGACGTCCCAGCATTTT; D gene: -; J gene: TRBJ1-5; clone size: -; V gene: TRBV6-6
CDR3 protein: CASSPRTSGGTLQETQYF; CDR3 DNA: TGCGCCAGCAGCCCCCGGACTAGCGGGGGGACTCTCCAAGAGACCCAGTACTTC; D gene: TRBD2; J gene: TRBJ2-5; clone size: -; V gene: TRBV5-1
CDR3 protein: CASSPGTGGREETQYF; CDR3 DNA: TGTGCCAGCTCACCGGGGACAGGGGGCAGGGAAGAGACCCAGTACTTC; D gene: TRBD1; J gene: TRBJ2-5; clone size: -; V gene: TRBV18
CDR3 protein: CASSEQGGSALNEQFF; CDR3 DNA: TGTGCCAGCAGTGAGCAGGGCGGGAGTGCCCTCAATGAGCAGTTCTTC; D gene: TRBD2; J gene: TRBJ2-1; clone size: -; V gene: TRBV6-1
CDR3 protein: CASSDFPGGRIGELFF; CDR3 DNA: TGTGCCAGCAGTGATTTTCCAGGGGGCCGGATCGGGGAGCTGTTTTTT; D gene: TRBD1; J gene: TRBJ2-2; clone size: -; V gene: TRBV6-1
CDR3 protein: CASSRRGTSNQPQHF; CDR3 DNA: TGTGCCAGCAGTCGGCGCGGGACCTCCAATCAGCCCCAGCATTTT; D gene: -; J gene: TRBJ1-5; clone size: -; V gene: TRBV5-6
CDR3 protein: CASSWTGGLSSYEQYF; CDR3 DNA: TGCGCCAGCAGCTGGACGGGGGGACTGAGCTCCTACGAGCAGTACTTC; D gene: TRBD2; J gene: TRBJ2-7; clone size: -; V gene: TRBV5-1
CDR3 protein: CASSPPVTYNEQFF; CDR3 DNA: TGTGCCAGCTCACCTCCCGTTACCTACAATGAGCAGTTCTTC; D gene: -; J gene: TRBJ2-1; clone size: -; V gene: TRBV18
CDR3 protein: CASSYRAVSYYEQYF; CDR3 DNA: TGTGCCAGCTCGTACCGGGCGGTCAGCTACTACGAGCAGTACTTC; D gene: -; J gene: TRBJ2-7; clone size: -; V gene: TRBV6-5
CDR3 protein: CASSQNPGGNGDTQYF; CDR3 DNA: TGTGCCAGCAGCCAGAATCCGGGAGGAAATGGAGATACGCAGTATTTT; D gene: TRBD2; J gene: TRBJ2-3; clone size: few; V gene: TRBV4-2